A selection of T cell receptor beta chains follows, all from one sample in a study of blood T cell repertoires in COVID-19. Clones were sequenced by immunoSEQ multiplex PCR, and TCRdb holds only the in-frame ones, with some missing. The sample contains under 350,000 clones, 65% to 90% of which appear only once. Sequenced: PBMCs or T cells enriched from blood (not recorded which). The receptors here all came from a woman aged 40-49 years with acute COVID-19. Both conserved end residues are part of each CDR3. Fields, in order: J gene, clone size, V gene, CDR3 length, CDR3 protein. Clone size is stated in some rows and not others, as once, few, many or a class when expanded.

>TRBJ2-7|-|TRBV28|12
CASSKQGFAQYF
>TRBJ2-1|-|TRBV2|16
CASTSIPGSRGSEQFF
>TRBJ1-1|once|TRBV4-2|15
CASSQSVGEGTEAFF
>TRBJ1-1|-|TRBV27|22
CASGLRTTPAGTGGELNTEAFF
>TRBJ2-3|-|TRBV4-2|17
CASSQEGPSGSSNTQYF
>TRBJ1-5|once|TRBV19|15
CASSRAGAGNQPQHF
>TRBJ2-3|-|TRBV29-1|13
CSVDGGNTDTQYF
>TRBJ2-1|-|TRBV19|13
CASSAKLGVEQFF
>TRBJ2-1|-|TRBV6-1|18
CASSEGLNYPGSYNEQFF
>TRBJ2-2|-|TRBV18|14
CASSTDRPTGELFF
>TRBJ2-7|once|TRBV6-4|15
CASSEWPGSSYEQYF
>TRBJ2-6|-|TRBV5-1|14
CASSQELGANVLTF
>TRBJ2-7|-|TRBV2|14
CASSMLASSYEQYF
>TRBJ2-5|-|TRBV27|16
CASRSLGGTEQETQYF
>TRBJ1-6|few|TRBV11-2|14
CASSLGDRESPLHF
>TRBJ1-2|-|TRBV6-6|14
CASTPSGVPYGYTF